This T cell receptor (beta chain) is drawn from a study of graft-versus-host responses after intestinal transplantation. Study at large: Recipients got multivisceral, liver-intestinal, or isolated intestinal transplants. The recipients all started with anti-thymocyte globulin induction and then took tacrolimus and steroids for around 3 years. Whole-study results and caveats: The study associated peak circulating GvH clone levels with early post-transplant HvG declines. Allografts of patients with graft-donor T cell macrochimerism showed high graft-versus-host to host-versus-graft clone ratios.

Method: immunoSEQ multiplex PCR; TCRdb's copy keeps in-frame clones and lacks some. The table has roughly 89,000 clones, 92% seen once. A note on this clone: Its antigen is not known.

CDR1 is MNHNS and CDR2 is SASEGT in the germline V gene. This CDR3 contains 15 residues. V was pared by 6 bases and J by 5 bases, with 16 bases between. V usage is TRBV6-1 and J usage is TRBJ2-2, with D tentatively TRBD2 (5 bases). The TCR originated in a human donor who received an intestinal transplant. Sequenced material: unstimulated CD4+ T cells sorted from spleen or lymph node cells, taken before intestinal transplant. The CDR3 is CASRTGSWRTGELFF. The CDR3 DNA sequence: TGTGCCAGCAGAACGGGTTCTTGGAGGACCGGGGAGCTGTTTTTT.